Each of the 19 T cell receptor beta chains below was sequenced from the same sample in a study of shared clonotypes between healthy human individuals. Clones were read by immunoSEQ multiplex PCR, and TCRdb kept only the in-frame ones, dropping some. The table includes around 500,000 clones, 70% to 80% detected once. Sequenced: PBMCs. The receptors originated from a woman aged 40 to 55 in good health. Some clones in this sample may be carry-over from other donors' samples.

This clone appeared a few times. This chain links TRBV2 with TRBJ1-1, with 12 bases fitting TRBD1. Trimming took 5 bases from V and 6 from J; bases not matched to a gene: 4. CDR1 is SNHLY and CDR2 is FYNNEI in the germline V gene. This CDR3 region has 14 residues. This CDR3 reads CASSWGQGASEAFF. The DNA for the CDR3 is TGTGCCAGCAGTTGGGGACAGGGGGCGTCTGAAGCTTTCTTT.

The rearrangement uses TRBV19 and TRBJ1-3; weak D call: TRBD1 (5 bases). Germline V lookup: CDR1 LNHDA, CDR2 SQIVND (reference sequence). The CDR3 covers 14 residues. Between the trimmed V and J ends, which lost 6 bases and 0 bases, there was a span of 9 bases. The CDR3 sequence: CASRQEGSGNTIYF. CDR3 DNA: TGTGCCAGTAGACAGGAGGGCTCTGGAAACACCATATATTTT. Looking up the rest from reference TRBV19 and TRBJ1-3 gives the full variable domain: DGGITQSPKYLFRKEGQNVTLSCEQNLNHDAMYWYRQDPGQGLRLIYYSQIVNDFQKGDIAEGYSVSREKKESFPLTVTSAQKNPTAFYLCASRQEGSGNTIYFGEGSWLTVV.

This clone was seen only once. The chain combines TRBV7-2 with TRBJ1-5; maybe TRBD1 (5 bases). Trimming left V 2 bases short and J 6 bases short, with 17 bases between. The CDR3 covers 16 residues. Germline lookup yields CDR1 SGHTA and CDR2 FQGNSA. CDR3 sequence (DNA): TGTGCCAGCAGCTTAAATGGCAGGGAGAGTGGTCAGCCCCAGCATTTT. It encodes CASSLNGRESGQPQHF.

The V gene is TRBV27, the J gene TRBJ2-3; 14 nucleotides match TRBD2. Germline V gives CDR1 MNHEY, CDR2 SMNVEV (reference sequence). Trimming removed 3 bases from V and 6 bases from J; junction bases left unmatched: 2. The CDR3 runs 15 residues. The CDR3: CASSFRTSGRDTQYF. As DNA, the CDR3 is TGTGCCAGCAGTTTCCGGACTAGCGGGAGGGATACGCAGTATTTT.

The chain recombines TRBV7-8 with TRBJ1-6, with 8 bases matching TRBD1. Germline CDR1 and CDR2: SGHVS and FQNEAQ. V lost 5 bases and J lost 6; bases outside the gene matches: 3. The CDR3 has 14 amino acids. In nucleotides, the CDR3 is TGTGCCAGCAGCACGACAGGGGTTAATTCACCCCTCCACTTT. Amino acids: CASSTTGVNSPLHF.

The chain recombines TRBV19 with TRBJ2-6; weak D call: TRBD2 (7 bases). CDR1 is LNHDA, CDR2 SQIVND, per germline (reference sequence). Trimming pared 6 bases from V and 3 bases from J, leaving 15 bases between. CDR3 size: 16 residues. The CDR3, as DNA: TGTGCCAGTAGCCCTGGGGGGGGCGTTGGGGCCAACGTCCTGACTTTC. It specifies CASSPGGGVGANVLTF.

The genes are TRBV7-9 and TRBJ2-3; D may be TRBD2 (5 bases). This CDR3 comprises 15 residues. Per germline, CDR1 SEHNR and CDR2 FQNEAQ (reference sequence). V was pared by 3 bases and J by 2 bases, with 12 bases between. DNA for the CDR3: TGTGCCAGCAGCTTCGTCGGCGGGTACACAGATACGCAGTATTTT. Translating it yields CASSFVGGYTDTQYF.

The J gene is TRBJ2-7, the V gene TRBV7-9; 7 nucleotides align to TRBD2. This CDR3 comprises 15 residues. The germline gives CDR1 SEHNR, CDR2 FQNEAQ (reference sequence). J was trimmed by 6 bases and V by 6 bases; bases with no gene match: 14. CDR3 protein: CASRSREGGPAEQYF. In DNA, the CDR3 is TGTGCCAGCAGAAGCAGGGAGGGAGGGCCGGCCGAGCAGTACTTC.

The J gene is TRBJ2-1, the V gene TRBV5-1; weak D call: TRBD1 (6 bases). The CDR3 sequence is 13 residues long. V was cut by 4 bases and J by 6 bases, with 11 bases left in between. The V gene's germline CDR1 is SGHRS and CDR2 YFSETQ. CDR3 nucleotide sequence: TGCGCCAGCAGCCTGGGGGCCAGCAATGAGCAGTTCTTC. Translating it yields CASSLGASNEQFF.

This clone was found a few times. This rearrangement joins TRBV2 to TRBJ2-1, with a tentative D call TRBD2 (6 bases). The V gene's germline CDR1 is SNHLY and CDR2 FYNNEI. The CDR3 extends over 14 amino acids. V was cut by 5 bases and J by 2 bases, with 10 bases left in between. CDR3 protein: CASSPGLPYNEQFF. The CDR3 nucleotides are TGTGCCAGCAGTCCGGGACTCCCCTACAATGAGCAGTTCTTC.

The V gene is TRBV15, the J gene TRBJ1-5; D perhaps matches TRBD1 (5 bases). CDR3 length: 17 residues. Germline V gene lookup returns CDR1 LNHNV and CDR2 YYDKDF (reference sequence). With 0 bases removed from V and 7 bases from J, the gap between germline ends came to 19 bases. CDR3 DNA: TGTGCCACCAGCAGAGATCGTGGGCAGGGCGGGCGACAGCCCCAGCATTTT. It specifies CATSRDRGQGGRQPQHF.

The chain carries TRBV11-2 and TRBJ2-7; D uncertain. The germline V gene encodes CDR1 SGHAT and CDR2 FQNNGV. The CDR3 totals 12 residues. Trimming removed 5 bases at V and 6 bases at J, with 11 bases between. In nucleotides, the CDR3 is TGTGCCAGCAGCCCCGGATCCCTCGAGCAGTACTTC. Translated, it gives CASSPGSLEQYF.

This clone was counted once. The V and J genes are TRBV27 and TRBJ1-4, with 7 bases lining up with TRBD1. The CDR3 runs 17 residues. Unmatched junction bases numbered 5, after V lost 1 base and J lost 0 bases. Germline assignment: CDR1 MNHEY and CDR2 SMNVEV (reference sequence). The CDR3 spells CASSLFGTAATNEKLFF. CDR3 in DNA: TGTGCCAGCAGTTTATTTGGGACAGCCGCAACTAATGAAAAACTGTTTTTT.

The V gene is TRBV11-2, the J gene TRBJ2-7; maybe TRBD2 (6 bases). This CDR3 is 17 amino acids long. From germline, CDR1 is SGHAT and CDR2 FQNNGV. V was clipped by 5 bases and J by 0 bases, with 20 bases between them. CDR3 loop: CASSLRRVAVSSYEQYF. CDR3 in DNA: TGTGCCAGCAGCCTGCGGAGGGTCGCGGTGAGCTCCTACGAGCAGTACTTC.

A note on this clone: Given a far larger clone just one base away, this is likely a sequencing read error. This rearrangement joins TRBV7-8 to TRBJ2-1, with D hard to call. V was cut by 4 bases and J by 3 bases, with 1 base left in between. The germline gives CDR1 SGHVS, CDR2 FQNEAQ. The CDR3 spans 11 residues. The CDR3 region is CASSYYNEQFF. CDR3 nucleotide sequence: TGTGCCAGCAGCTACTACAATGAGCAGTTCTTC. The entire variable domain, with the rest obtained from reference TRBV7-8 and TRBJ2-1, is as follows: GAGVSQSPRYKVAKRGQDVALRCDPISGHVSLFWYQQALGQGPEFLTYFQNEAQLDKSGLPSDRFFAERPEGSVSTLKIQRTQQEDSAVYLCASSYYNEQFFGPGTRLTVL.

This clone has just one count. The V and J genes are TRBV15 and TRBJ2-3; 7 bases fit TRBD1. CDR1 and CDR2 from the germline V gene are LNHNV and YYDKDF (reference sequence). J lost 2 bases, V lost 2 bases, and 7 bases had no gene match. This CDR3 is 16 amino acids long. CDR3 sequence reads: CATSRPGTVDTDTQYF. CDR3 DNA sequence: TGTGCCACCAGCAGACCCGGGACAGTCGACACAGATACGCAGTATTTT.

This clone was seen only a few times. V and J are TRBV5-4 and TRBJ2-1, with D possibly TRBD2 on 5 matching bases. Trimming left V 0 bases short and J 0 bases short, with 16 bases between. Germline CDR1 is SGHNT and CDR2 is YYREEE (reference sequence). The CDR3 contains 18 residues. The CDR3 loop is CASSLGGWGASSYNEQFF. DNA of the CDR3: TGTGCCAGCAGCTTGGGGGGTTGGGGAGCCAGCTCCTACAATGAGCAGTTCTTC.

This clone has just a few counts. V usage is TRBV7-6 and J usage is TRBJ1-3, with TRBD1 matching 7 bases. V gave up 5 bases and J gave up 0 bases; unmatched junction bases: 10. CDR3 length equals 17 residues. Per germline, CDR1 SGHVS and CDR2 FNYEAQ. As DNA, the CDR3 is TGTGCCAGCAGCCCACAACCGGGACAGCACTCTGGAAACACCATATATTTT. It specifies CASSPQPGQHSGNTIYF.

This chain links TRBV5-1 with TRBJ2-7, with TRBD1 matching over 7 bases. V shed 2 bases, J shed 0 bases, and the junction held 2 bases outside the gene matches. This CDR3 has 14 amino acids. From germline, CDR1 is SGHRS and CDR2 YFSETQ. Written as DNA, the CDR3 is TGCGCCAGCAGCTTTGACAGGGCCTCCTACGAGCAGTACTTC. It is translated as CASSFDRASYEQYF.